This T cell receptor beta chain emerged from a study of early T cells in non-severe SARS-CoV-2 infection. MiXCR was run by TCRdb on the 5' RACE reads, yielding one entry per CDR3 protein. The table records tens of thousands of distinct CDR3 sequences, approximately 5.9% of them present only once. This clonotype was picked up a small number of times. Trimming stripped 4 bases from V and 3 bases from J, with 13 bases between. Germline CDR1 reads SGHRS; CDR2 reads YFSETQ. The CDR3 sequence is 15 residues long. The sequences come from whole blood, collected at baseline. This TCR came from an adult who was a healthcare worker with PCR-confirmed SARS-CoV-2 infection or an uninfected control (not recorded which). V and J are TRBV5-1 and TRBJ2-2, with D unclear. CDR3 protein: CASSQSVTHTGELFF. The DNA of the CDR3 is TGCGCCAGCAGCCAAAGCGTGACCCACACCGGGGAGCTGTTTTTT. The full variable domain, rest sourced from reference TRBV5-1 and TRBJ2-2, is KAGVTQTPRYLIKTRGQQVTLSCSPISGHRSVSWYQQTPGQGLQFLFEYFSETQRNKGNFPGRFSGRQFSNSRSEMNVSTLELGDSALYLCASSQSVTHTGELFFGEGSRLTVL.